This T cell receptor (beta chain) was captured in a study of blood T cell repertoires in COVID-19 (dated by TCRdb to 2020 to 2022). For context, the study as a whole: The collaborator samples originated in the United States, Italy and Spain and spanned the acute and convalescent phases of COVID-19. The material from the prospective study consisted of cDNA or gDNA derived from T cells, B-cell-depleted T cells, or PBMCs. The dataset comprised deeply sampled blood TCRbeta repertoires from subjects exposed to, actively infected with, or recovered from COVID-19. A freely available public database, intended as a resource for researchers studying the immune response to SARS-CoV-2, is where the repertoires were released. Where HLA class I and class II types were available, the types were taken from metadata supplied by the sample provider, not from assay-based typing. The samples were drawn from the first 160 participants of the ongoing ImmuneRACE study and from 950 to 1,500 subjects provided by 6 global collaborators. Nearly every sample came with metadata listing a de-identified subject ID, COVID-19 status, age in years and sex.

TCRbeta CDR3 regions were amplified from genomic DNA by means of the immunoSEQ Assay, a bias-controlled multiplex PCR. The paper's data handling went like this. The number of nucleated cells in each sample was estimated from the amplification of reference gene primers within the assay. To quantify the absolute abundance of each unique TCRbeta CDR3 rearrangement, sequence reads were collapsed and filtered. For each sample, productive Simpson clonality was calculated as the square root of Simpson's diversity index over productive rearrangements. TCRdb's version of the immuneACCESS table is confined to in-frame rearrangements and falls short of the full clone set. An unresolved V gene accounts for under half of the shortfall where checked; the remainder is of unknown origin. V and J calls and clone size come straight from that table; D and trimming were deduced from the DNA. This sample has 45,000 to 65,000 clones in its table, and roughly 84% of those were observed once. The ten largest clones represent over 10% of the sample.

Concerning this clone itself: Its antigen is not yet known. No much larger clone exists at a distance of one base, and base qualities are not known.

Trimming takes 7 bases from V and 2 bases from J, and the germline ends sit 13 bases apart. CDR1 and CDR2, per the germline V gene, are SGDLS and YYNGEE. The CDR3 goes from the cysteine to the phenylalanine over 14 residues. Left in the record is the CDR3 DNA by itself, 42 bases read in frame from the first base. Results the study describes overall, beyond this receptor: The amount of clinical and demographic metadata varied by source and participant and was provided uncurated.

Each collaborating institution followed its own protocols to collect whole blood in K2EDTA tubes. For TCRbeta analysis, collaborator samples were shipped as frozen whole blood, as isolated PBMCs, or as DNA extracted from either sample type. Input material: peripheral blood. The rearranged chain carries TRBV9 and TRBJ2-1; no confident D gene assignment can be made. The receptor's source is a woman of 80 years or more with acute or convalescent COVID-19. The CDR3 protein: CASSRTSAYNEQFF. The DNA sequence reads TGTGCCAGCTCCCGAACGTCGGCCTACAATGAGCAGTTCTTC.